The rows below give T cell receptor beta chains drawn from one sample of a study of read filtering for tumor transcriptome and immune sequencing. TCRdb analysed the reads with MiXCR anew, one entry per CDR3 protein. The sample includes approximately 38,000 distinct CDR3 sequences, approximately 15% seen only once; the top ten take less than 35%. The specimen was a population of CD138-negative cells sorted from bone marrow. Every receptor here comes from a donor aged 40 or older with multiple myeloma. Both conserved end residues are part of each CDR3. Each record gives: CDR3 DNA, CDR3 protein, D gene, J gene, V gene, clone size. The D gene is left open where the match is weak. Clone size appears in some rows only: once, few, many, or a class for an expanded clone.

CDR3 DNA: TGTGCCAGCAGCTTAGTAGCGGGAGGTCCCCGCTCCTACAATGAGCAGTTCTTC
CDR3 protein: CASSLVAGGPRSYNEQFF
D gene: TRBD2
J gene: TRBJ2-1
V gene: TRBV7-2
clone size: many

CDR3 DNA: TGCGCCAGCAGCCAAGACAGGACTAGCGGGAAGTACGAGCAGTACTTC
CDR3 protein: CASSQDRTSGKYEQYF
D gene: TRBD2
J gene: TRBJ2-7
V gene: TRBV4-3
clone size: many

CDR3 DNA: TGTGCCAGCAGCCATGGACAGTATAGCAATCAGCCCCAGCATTTT
CDR3 protein: CASSHGQYSNQPQHF
D gene: .
J gene: TRBJ1-5
V gene: TRBV5-6
clone size: many

CDR3 DNA: TGTGCCTGGAGTGGCGGGCCCCCGGGCGCAGATACGCAGTATTTT
CDR3 protein: CAWSGGPPGADTQYF
D gene: .
J gene: TRBJ2-3
V gene: TRBV30
clone size: many

CDR3 DNA: TGTGCCAGCAGTGAAACGGGAGGGACCGGGGAGCTGTTTTTT
CDR3 protein: CASSETGGTGELFF
D gene: TRBD2
J gene: TRBJ2-2
V gene: TRBV2
clone size: .

CDR3 DNA: TGTGCCAGCAGCCCCCAGGGGGCTCGCATCAATGAGCAGTTCTTC
CDR3 protein: CASSPQGARINEQFF
D gene: TRBD1
J gene: TRBJ2-1
V gene: TRBV9
clone size: many

CDR3 DNA: TGCGCCAGCAGCTTGATTGCAGAACGCTACAATGAGCAGTTCTTC
CDR3 protein: CASSLIAERYNEQFF
D gene: .
J gene: TRBJ2-1
V gene: TRBV5-1
clone size: many

CDR3 DNA: TGTGCCAGCAGCTCTGGTGGGGGCAATCAGCCCCAGCATTTT
CDR3 protein: CASSSGGGNQPQHF
D gene: .
J gene: TRBJ1-5
V gene: TRBV12-3/TRBV12-4
clone size: many

CDR3 DNA: TGTGCCAGCAGGCCCCAGGGCCCAACGGCAGATACGCAGTATTTT
CDR3 protein: CASRPQGPTADTQYF
D gene: .
J gene: TRBJ2-3
V gene: TRBV28
clone size: many

CDR3 DNA: TGTGCCAGCAGTCGACTCGCGGGGCTAAATCAGCCCCAGCATTTT
CDR3 protein: CASSRLAGLNQPQHF
D gene: .
J gene: TRBJ1-5
V gene: TRBV6-2/TRBV6-3
clone size: many

CDR3 DNA: TGTGCCAGCAGCTTAGGGGGCGGACAAGGGCCGGATGAAGGAATTGGCTACACCTTC
CDR3 protein: CASSLGGGQGPDEGIGYTF
D gene: .
J gene: TRBJ1-2
V gene: TRBV11-2
clone size: many

CDR3 DNA: TGTGCCATCAGGACTAGCGGGGGCACAGATACGCAGTATTTT
CDR3 protein: CAIRTSGGTDTQYF
D gene: TRBD2
J gene: TRBJ2-3
V gene: TRBV10-3
clone size: many

CDR3 DNA: TGCAGATTACAGGACAGGCCCCAGAGTAGGAACACTGAAGCTTTCTTT
CDR3 protein: CRLQDRPQSRNTEAFF
D gene: TRBD1
J gene: TRBJ1-1
V gene: TRBV20-1
clone size: many

CDR3 DNA: TGTGCCTGGCGCGGGACAGGAGTGGCCGGGGAGCTGTTTTTT
CDR3 protein: CAWRGTGVAGELFF
D gene: TRBD1
J gene: TRBJ2-2
V gene: TRBV30
clone size: many

CDR3 DNA: TGCGCCAGCAGCCAAGTGGGACATGGCCACGAGCAGTACTTC
CDR3 protein: CASSQVGHGHEQYF
D gene: .
J gene: TRBJ2-7
V gene: TRBV4-3
clone size: many

CDR3 DNA: TGTGCCAGCAGACCAAACTCGGGGGGAGGCGGTCAGCCCCAGCATTTT
CDR3 protein: CASRPNSGGGGQPQHF
D gene: .
J gene: TRBJ1-5
V gene: TRBV6-5
clone size: many

CDR3 DNA: TGCGCCAGCAGCACAGTAACAGGGGGCGCAGATACGCAGTATTTT
CDR3 protein: CASSTVTGGADTQYF
D gene: TRBD1
J gene: TRBJ2-3
V gene: TRBV5-1
clone size: few

CDR3 DNA: TGCAGTGCAGATGCAGTCGGCACTGAAGCTTTCTTT
CDR3 protein: CSADAVGTEAFF
D gene: .
J gene: TRBJ1-1
V gene: TRBV20-1
clone size: .

CDR3 DNA: TGTGCCAGCAGCTTGGTCGGAGGGAGTTTGGACGAGCAGTACTTC
CDR3 protein: CASSLVGGSLDEQYF
D gene: .
J gene: TRBJ2-7
V gene: TRBV7-9
clone size: many

CDR3 DNA: TGCGCCAGCAGCTTGGGGCCCAGTCCGTGGGAGACCCAGTACTTC
CDR3 protein: CASSLGPSPWETQYF
D gene: .
J gene: TRBJ2-5
V gene: TRBV5-1
clone size: few

CDR3 DNA: TGTGCCAGCAGCCCGCTAGCGGGAGTAGGCGAGCAGTACTTC
CDR3 protein: CASSPLAGVGEQYF
D gene: TRBD2
J gene: TRBJ2-7
V gene: TRBV11-2
clone size: many

CDR3 DNA: TGCAGCGTTTTGGCAGACTCTTACTTGAACACTGAAGCTTTCTTT
CDR3 protein: CSVLADSYLNTEAFF
D gene: .
J gene: TRBJ1-1
V gene: TRBV29-1
clone size: medium-sized

CDR3 DNA: TGTGCCAGCAGTTCCAACGTGCTTCTCTATGATCAGCCCCAGCATTTT
CDR3 protein: CASSSNVLLYDQPQHF
D gene: .
J gene: TRBJ1-5
V gene: TRBV28
clone size: many

CDR3 DNA: TGTGCCAGCATTCCCGACAGGACCAATCAGCCCCAGCATTTT
CDR3 protein: CASIPDRTNQPQHF
D gene: .
J gene: TRBJ1-5
V gene: TRBV6-1
clone size: many

CDR3 DNA: TGTGCCAGCAGTTTACGACTAGCGGGAGGGCCGGTGTTCTTC
CDR3 protein: CASSLRLAGGPVFF
D gene: TRBD2
J gene: TRBJ2-1
V gene: TRBV6-5
clone size: many

CDR3 DNA: TGTGCCATCAGCTTCGGGACAGGGTCCCCCGGGGAGCTGTTTTTT
CDR3 protein: CAISFGTGSPGELFF
D gene: TRBD1
J gene: TRBJ2-2
V gene: TRBV10-3
clone size: .

CDR3 DNA: TGTGCCACCTTACGGACTAAATCCCGAGATGAGCAGTTCTTC
CDR3 protein: CATLRTKSRDEQFF
D gene: .
J gene: TRBJ2-1
V gene: TRBV24-1
clone size: many

CDR3 DNA: TGCCGGAGGGGGGGCGGCAATGAGCAGTTCTTC
CDR3 protein: CRRGGGNEQFF
D gene: .
J gene: TRBJ2-1
V gene: TRBV29-1
clone size: many

CDR3 DNA: TGTGCCAGCAGAAGAGGGGGAGATCAGCCCCAGCATTTT
CDR3 protein: CASRRGGDQPQHF
D gene: .
J gene: TRBJ1-5
V gene: TRBV27
clone size: few

CDR3 DNA: TGTGCCAGCAGCTTAGCCACCGGGACAGGGGGCTCCTACGAGCAGTACTTC
CDR3 protein: CASSLATGTGGSYEQYF
D gene: TRBD1
J gene: TRBJ2-7
V gene: TRBV7-9
clone size: many

CDR3 DNA: TGTGCCACCAGTAATTCCCGACAGGGGGGGTACGAGCAGTACTTC
CDR3 protein: CATSNSRQGGYEQYF
D gene: TRBD1
J gene: TRBJ2-7
V gene: TRBV24-1
clone size: .

CDR3 DNA: TGTGCCAGCAGCCTTGGGGACAGTATCGGGGATACGCAGTATTTT
CDR3 protein: CASSLGDSIGDTQYF
D gene: TRBD1
J gene: TRBJ2-3
V gene: TRBV14
clone size: many

CDR3 DNA: TGTGCCAGCAGCTTAGCTAAGGGGGCTAGCGGGATCCTGGGGGCAGATACGCAGTATTTT
CDR3 protein: CASSLAKGASGILGADTQYF
D gene: TRBD2
J gene: TRBJ2-3
V gene: TRBV7-8
clone size: many

CDR3 DNA: TGTGCCACCAGCCAGGGAACTGAAGCTTTCTTT
CDR3 protein: CATSQGTEAFF
D gene: .
J gene: TRBJ1-1
V gene: TRBV24-1
clone size: few

CDR3 DNA: TGTGCCAGCAGGGGCGGCCGAAAACTGTTTTTT
CDR3 protein: CASRGGRKLFF
D gene: .
J gene: TRBJ1-4
V gene: TRBV28
clone size: many

CDR3 DNA: TGCAGCGTTGAAGGTCCCAGGGGGACCCAGTACTTC
CDR3 protein: CSVEGPRGTQYF
D gene: .
J gene: TRBJ2-5
V gene: TRBV29-1
clone size: many

CDR3 DNA: TGCAGTGCTAGAATTGGAGAAACTAATGAAAAACTGTTTTTT
CDR3 protein: CSARIGETNEKLFF
D gene: .
J gene: TRBJ1-4
V gene: TRBV20-1
clone size: many

CDR3 DNA: TGCGCCAGCAGCCAAGATGGGAACTCTGGGGCCAACGTCCTGACTTTC
CDR3 protein: CASSQDGNSGANVLTF
D gene: .
J gene: TRBJ2-6
V gene: TRBV4-3
clone size: many

CDR3 DNA: TGCGCCAGCAGCCCAGGGGGGGTATACAATGAGCAGTTCTTC
CDR3 protein: CASSPGGVYNEQFF
D gene: .
J gene: TRBJ2-1
V gene: TRBV5-1
clone size: many

CDR3 DNA: TGCGCCAGCACAGAGGGGAGGGGAAACACCATATATTTT
CDR3 protein: CASTEGRGNTIYF
D gene: .
J gene: TRBJ1-3
V gene: TRBV5-1
clone size: .

CDR3 DNA: TGTGCCAGCAGTGGGGGGGCGGCCTCTGGGGCCAACGTCCTGACTTTC
CDR3 protein: CASSGGAASGANVLTF
D gene: .
J gene: TRBJ2-6
V gene: TRBV6-1
clone size: many

CDR3 DNA: TGCAGCGTGGGACAGGGGGCCAGGCAGCCCCAGCATTTT
CDR3 protein: CSVGQGARQPQHF
D gene: TRBD1
J gene: TRBJ1-5
V gene: TRBV29-1
clone size: many